One and the same sample provided the 20 T cell receptor beta chains below, sequenced in a study of T-cell reconstitution after alpha-beta-depleted transplantation in children (dated by TCRdb to about 2016). Libraries were made using PCR. Sequencing took place on an Illumina HiSeq 2500. Molecular barcoding was employed in the preparation of TCR libraries, with unique molecular identifiers being used to normalize TCRbeta repertoire quantification. TCRdb reworked the public reads: Q25 trimming with fastp, MiXCR clone assembly, productive beta chains retained. All rows with the same CDR3 protein become a single entry with the most common DNA and genes. The sample data list hundreds of thousands of distinct CDR3 sequences, and around 14% of these were observed just once. The ten largest make up 0.79% of the sample. The treatment or condition label on this specimen signifies: allogeneic hematopoietic cell transplantation with graft depleted of TCRalphabeta T cells and CD19 B cells.

The sample consisted of PBMCs, taken before TCRalphabeta/CD19-depleted stem cell transplant. These receptors all come from a girl aged 2 to 9 with congenital amegakaryocytic thrombocytopenia, due to receive a stem cell transplant.

The chain couples TRBV10-3 to TRBJ2-7; D ambiguous. Germline-derived CDR1 and CDR2 are ENHRY and SYGVKD. This CDR3 is 17 amino acids long. V dropped 3 bases and J dropped 0 bases, with 18 bases sitting between them. The CDR3 sequence is CAISDRHLRWSSYEQYF. CDR3 DNA: TGTGCCATCAGTGATCGTCACTTGAGGTGGAGCTCCTACGAGCAGTACTTC.

This clonotype was found a few times. The DNA of the CDR3 is TGTGCCAGCAGCTGGGGGAGGAGATATTACAATGAGCAGTTCTTC. Its protein is CASSWGRRYYNEQFF. The V call is TRBV7-3, the J call TRBJ2-1; weak D call: TRBD2 (6 bases). The CDR3 sequence is 15 residues long. The V gene lost 4 bases and the J gene lost 4 bases, with 14 bases spanning the gap. Germline V gene data show CDR1 as SGHTA and CDR2 as FQGTGA.

This clonotype was detected ten times or more. The chain has TRBV6-1 and TRBJ1-3, with TRBD1 matching 8 bases. V was clipped by 6 bases and J by 1 base; unmatched bases: 14. The length of the CDR3 is 18 residues. Germline assignment: CDR1 MNHNS and CDR2 SASEGT. CDR3 DNA: TGTGCCAGCAGCGGGGTCGACAGGGGCGGTAGTTCTGGAAACACCATATATTTT. It codes for CASSGVDRGGSSGNTIYF.

This clonotype was observed a handful of times. The chain uses TRBV12-3 or TRBV12-4 and TRBJ1-1; unclear D gene. There are 15 residues in the CDR3. V was shortened by 3 bases and J by 5 bases, with 16 bases between the two germline ends. CDR3 loop: CASSLFNLPRTEAFF. In nucleotides, the CDR3 is TGTGCCAGCAGTTTGTTTAATCTACCACGGACTGAAGCTTTCTTT.

This clonotype was recorded at least ten times. The V call is TRBV5-1, the J call TRBJ2-4; D is ambiguous. Germline CDR1 and CDR2: SGHRS and YFSETQ. The ends were cut back, 4 bases at V and 5 bases at J, with 4 bases in the middle. This CDR3 has 11 residues. This CDR3 reads CASSRQNIQYF. The CDR3 DNA follows: TGCGCCAGCAGCAGACAAAACATTCAGTACTTC.

This clonotype appeared a few times. The chain is built from TRBV20-1 and TRBJ2-7, with 15 bases aligning to TRBD2. With 8 bases clipped from V and 6 bases from J, the junction kept 8 bases outside the gene matches. Germline CDR1 reads DFQATT; CDR2 reads SNEGSKA (reference sequence). This CDR3 region has 14 residues. The CDR3 protein is CSQAGTSGRSEQYF. CDR3 DNA: TGCAGTCAGGCCGGGACTAGCGGGAGGAGCGAGCAGTACTTC.

This clonotype has only a few counts. This chain joins TRBV20-1 and TRBJ2-5; D gene ambiguous. Germline loops: CDR1 DFQATT, CDR2 SNEGSKA (reference sequence). The CDR3 covers 12 residues. The V and J ends lost 5 bases and 5 bases respectively, with 12 bases between them. The CDR3 loop is CSAHSPGETQYF. The CDR3 coding sequence is TGCAGTGCTCACTCCCCCGGGGAGACCCAGTACTTC.

This clonotype occurred many times. The chain uses TRBV11-2 and TRBJ2-5; no firm D call. V gave up 3 bases and J gave up 5 bases, with 7 bases separating them. In germline, CDR1 is SGHAT, CDR2 FQNNGV. This CDR3 is 12 amino acids long. The CDR3 protein is CASSFQVETQYF. CDR3 nucleotides: TGTGCCAGCAGCTTCCAAGTGGAGACCCAGTACTTC. Drawing the rest from reference TRBV11-2 and TRBJ2-5, the complete variable domain is EAGVAQSPRYKIIEKRQSVAFWCNPISGHATLYWYQQILGQGPKLLIQFQNNGVVDDSQLPKDRFSAERLKGVDSTLKIQPAKLEDSAVYLCASSFQVETQYFGPGTRLLVL.

The chain couples TRBV14 to TRBJ2-5, with D hard to call. The V gene's germline CDR1 is SGHDN and CDR2 FVKESK. Deletions cut 0 bases from V and 1 base from J, with 6 bases between. The CDR3 length is 14 residues. CDR3 in DNA: TGTGCCAGCAGCCAAGACATCGCCCAAGAGACCCAGTACTTC. Amino acids: CASSQDIAQETQYF.

The V gene is TRBV20-1, the J gene TRBJ2-3; TRBD2 matches at 9 bases. CDR3 size: 15 residues. Germline CDR1 and CDR2: DFQATT and SNEGSKA (reference sequence). The junction had 6 bases not matched to a gene; V was cut back by 3 bases and J by 2 bases. CDR3 residues: CSASGSSGDTDTQYF. The CDR3 DNA is TGCAGTGCTAGCGGCTCTAGCGGGGACACAGATACGCAGTATTTT.

The table lists this clonotype with many counts. V gene TRBV5-1 combines with J gene TRBJ2-3, with 10 bases lining up with TRBD2. The CDR3 contains 17 residues. CDR1 is SGHRS, CDR2 YFSETQ, per germline. After removal of 0 bases from V and 1 base from J, the junction contained 5 bases not matched to a gene. The CDR3 DNA reads TGCGCCAGCAGCTTGGTTTTAGCGGGAGGCGGCACAGATACGCAGTATTTT. Amino acid sequence: CASSLVLAGGGTDTQYF.

There are many counts of this clonotype. The J gene is TRBJ1-6, the V gene TRBV10-3, with 7 bases identical to TRBD1. J was trimmed by 9 bases and V by 0 bases; bases with no gene match: 8. This CDR3 comprises 16 residues. Germline CDR1 is ENHRY and CDR2 is SYGVKD. The chain's CDR3 is CAISESTVGGSSPLHF. CDR3 coding DNA: TGTGCCATCAGTGAGTCGACGGTAGGGGGCAGTTCACCCCTCCACTTT.

The genes are TRBV4-1 and TRBJ2-3; TRBD2 agrees at 7 bases. The ends lost 1 base at V and 3 bases at J; junction bases unmatched: 16. Germline lookup yields CDR1 MGHRA and CDR2 YSYEKL. This CDR3 has 19 residues. In DNA form, the CDR3 reads TGCGCCAGCAGCCAAGCGTGGTCTGCGGGGGAGCCACCTACAGATACGCAGTATTTT. It yields the protein CASSQAWSAGEPPTDTQYF.

This clonotype showed up many times. The genes are TRBV29-1 and TRBJ2-7; D is possibly TRBD2 (6 bases). Between the trimmed V and J ends, which lost 2 bases and 2 bases, there was a span of 10 bases. This CDR3 contains 13 residues. Germline CDR1 reads SQVTM; CDR2 reads ANQGSEA. Here the CDR3 reads CSVEWGEAYEQYF. The CDR3 region has the DNA TGCAGCGTTGAATGGGGGGAGGCCTACGAGCAGTACTTC.

This clonotype was counted at least ten times. The chain is built from TRBV29-1 and TRBJ1-3; D possibly corresponds to TRBD1 (5 bases). Trimming pared 6 bases from V and 8 bases from J, leaving 14 bases between. The CDR3 is 12 residues long. The germline CDR1 and CDR2 sequences are SQVTM and ANQGSEA. CDR3 in DNA: TGCAGCGTAGCTGACGGGGCGGACACCATATATTTT. Translating gives CSVADGADTIYF.

This clonotype was picked up many times. The chain couples TRBV29-1 to TRBJ2-3, with 7 positions matching TRBD1. The CDR3 runs to 14 residues. The V gene's germline CDR1 is SQVTM and CDR2 ANQGSEA. The junction had 8 bases not matched to a gene; V was cut back by 4 bases and J by 4 bases. The CDR3 protein is CSVVPPGQADTQYF. The CDR3 nucleotides are TGCAGCGTTGTCCCCCCCGGACAGGCAGATACGCAGTATTTT.

This clonotype occurred many times. The V and J genes are TRBV6-1 and TRBJ2-2, with 14 bases matching TRBD2. Per germline, CDR1 MNHNS and CDR2 SASEGT. The ends lost 10 bases at V and 7 bases at J; junction bases unmatched: 5. This CDR3 has 14 amino acids. CDR3 in amino acids: CAIRLAGGVGELFF. The CDR3 DNA reads TGTGCCATACGACTAGCGGGAGGGGTCGGGGAGCTGTTTTTT.

This clonotype was seen many times. V is TRBV28 and J is TRBJ1-5; weak D call: TRBD1 (6 bases). Germline V gene sequence: CDR1 MDHEN, CDR2 SYDVKM. The CDR3 has 16 residues. The V gene lost 3 bases and the J gene lost 4 bases, with 16 bases spanning the gap. This CDR3 is CASSLHLGQQNQPQHF. CDR3 nucleotide sequence: TGTGCCAGCAGTTTGCACCTCGGACAGCAGAATCAGCCCCAGCATTTT.

This clonotype has ten or more counts. The chain recombines TRBV4-2 with TRBJ2-3; no definite D call. This CDR3 contains 18 residues. CDR1 LGHNA and CDR2 YNFKEQ come from the germline V gene. V dropped 4 bases and J dropped 6 bases, with 26 bases sitting between them. The DNA of the CDR3 is TGTGCCAGCAGCCCGTACGAGGATCTGCGGTCGCGCAGCGATACGCAGTATTTT. Its protein is CASSPYEDLRSRSDTQYF.

The chain combines TRBV5-5 with TRBJ2-7; the D is unclear. Germline V gene lookup returns CDR1 SGHKS and CDR2 YYEKEE (reference sequence). CDR3 size: 14 residues. The V end lost 1 base, the J end lost 2 bases, and 10 bases lay between the germline ends. The CDR3 DNA reads TGTGCCAGCAGCTTGTATGACGGAACCTACGAGCAGTACTTC. This codes for CASSLYDGTYEQYF. Together with reference TRBV5-5 and TRBJ2-7, the CDR3 gives the full variable domain: DAGVTQSPTHLIKTRGQQVTLRCSPISGHKSVSWYQQVLGQGPQFIFQYYEKEERGRGNFPDRFSARQFPNYSSELNVNALLLGDSALYLCASSLYDGTYEQYFGPGTRLTVT.